The present T cell receptor beta chain was sequenced within a study of T cell responses to AZD1222 COVID-19 vaccine. Study-wide points: There were repertoire samples only from the period after the peak T cell response. In a largely white British group with more females than males, clonal diversity was possibly underestimated.

Looked up from germline, CDR1 is SGDLS and CDR2 is YYNGEE. V lost 0 bases, J lost 1 base, and 10 bases lay in between. This CDR3 contains 16 residues. With respect to this clone: The antigen remains unidentified.

The repertoire was sequenced with immunoSEQ multiplex PCR; TCRdb's copy has only in-frame clones and lacks some. The table includes tens of thousands of clones, around nine tenths detected once. The receptor comes from an adult who received the AZD1222 COVID-19 vaccine. Sequenced here: peripheral blood, sampled 28 days after the second AZD1222 dose. The gene calls are TRBV9 and TRBJ2-2; no definite D call. The CDR3 DNA follows: TGTGCCAGCAGCGTAGGGAGCAGGCTGAACACCGGGGAGCTGTTTTTT. Its translation is CASSVGSRLNTGELFF.